Below are 26 T cell receptor beta chains sequenced from a single sample in a study of graft-versus-host responses after intestinal transplantation. Repertoires were generated with immunoSEQ multiplex PCR, while TCRdb's copy carries only in-frame clones and drops some. Among over 100,000 clones listed, roughly 87% were seen once. Antigen specificity for these receptors is unknown. The sequenced sample was unstimulated CD4+ T cells sorted from spleen or lymph node cells, obtained before intestinal transplant. The receptors derive from a human donor who received an intestinal transplant.

The chain has TRBV7-7 and TRBJ2-3; TRBD2 agrees at 11 bases. J lost 4 bases, V lost 4 bases, and 4 bases had no gene match. Germline V gene data show CDR1 as SSHAT and CDR2 as FNYEAQ (reference sequence). This CDR3 comprises 15 residues. The CDR3 nucleotides are TGTGCCAGCAGCTCCGGGACTAGCGGCGCAGATACGCAGTATTTT. This codes for CASSSGTSGADTQYF.

The V call is TRBV7-6, the J call TRBJ2-7; a possible D gene is TRBD2 (5 bases). Germline CDR1 and CDR2: SGHVS and FNYEAQ. Trimming pared 1 base from V and 6 bases from J, leaving 13 bases between. The CDR3 loop spans 14 amino acids. The CDR3 is CASSLVASSREQYF. The CDR3 nucleotides read TGTGCCAGCAGCTTAGTTGCGTCTAGCCGCGAGCAGTACTTC.

The sample holds one count of this clone. The genes are TRBV12-5 and TRBJ1-5; possible D gene TRBD1, 5 bases. CDR3 size: 14 residues. V lost 3 bases and J 6 bases, leaving 12 bases between the germline ends. Germline CDR1 is LGHNT and CDR2 is FRNRAP. The CDR3 is CASGLHGDGQPQHF. In DNA form, the CDR3 reads TGTGCTAGTGGTTTACACGGGGACGGTCAGCCCCAGCATTTT.

This sequence joins TRBV28 and TRBJ2-5, with D perhaps assigned TRBD1 or TRBD2 (5 bases each). The V end was cut by 8 bases, the J end by 5 bases, with 15 bases between. The germline CDR1 and CDR2 sequences are MDHEN and SYDVKM. CDR3 length: 13 residues. The CDR3 protein is CASRDARRETQYF. CDR3 nucleotide sequence: TGTGCCAGCCGGGACGCTCGGCGGGAGACCCAGTACTTC.

This clone was counted a single time. The sample contains more than one DNA sequence encoding this CDR3. Here the CDR3 reads CASRRQGSYEQYF. For the CDR3, the DNA is TGTGCCAGCAGACGTCAGGGTTCCTACGAGCAGTACTTC. The chain combines TRBV27 with TRBJ2-7; tentative D call: TRBD1 (5 bases). The germline V gene has CDR1 MNHEY and CDR2 SMNVEV (reference sequence). The CDR3 extends over 13 amino acids. Trimming pared 6 bases from V and 1 base from J, leaving 10 bases between.

This sequence joins TRBV7-3 and TRBJ2-3; 8 nucleotides align to TRBD1. Germline trimming cut 0 bases from V and 6 bases from J; bases unmatched to any gene: 11. The CDR3 contains 17 residues. CDR1 and CDR2 (germline): SGHTA, FQGTGA. The CDR3 here is CASSLTLPGQGGDTQYF. Here the CDR3 DNA reads TGTGCCAGCAGCTTAACGCTCCCCGGACAGGGTGGGGATACGCAGTATTTT.

This CDR3 is CASSYNSFYGYTF. The CDR3, as DNA: TGTGCCAGCAGTTACAACAGTTTCTATGGCTACACCTTC. The chain joins TRBV6-5 to TRBJ1-2; D is unresolved. The CDR3 is 13 residues long. Trimming pared 2 bases from V and 4 bases from J, leaving 8 bases between. Germline V gene lookup returns CDR1 MNHEY and CDR2 SVGAGI.

There are a few counts of this clone. The V call is TRBV2, the J call TRBJ1-1; no clear D gene. Per the germline V gene, CDR1 is SNHLY and CDR2 is FYNNEI. There are 12 residues in the CDR3. V was trimmed by 1 base and J by 7 bases, leaving 7 bases between them. The CDR3 region is CASSEEDIEAFF. In nucleotides, the CDR3 is TGTGCCAGCAGTGAAGAAGATATTGAAGCTTTCTTT.

This chain links TRBV29-1 with TRBJ1-6, with 10 positions matching TRBD1. Looked up from germline, CDR1 is SQVTM and CDR2 is ANQGSEA. This CDR3 region has 18 residues. The V segment lost 7 bases and the J segment 5 bases; nucleotides outside the gene matches: 17. The CDR3 reads CSASAGTGESPDNSPLHF. DNA of the CDR3: TGCAGCGCTTCGGCCGGGACAGGGGAATCACCGGATAATTCACCCCTCCACTTT.

This clone was detected only once. The rearrangement joins TRBV18 to TRBJ1-2; weak D call: TRBD1 (6 bases). Trimming removed 2 bases at V and 0 bases at J, with 19 bases between. The CDR3 contains 18 residues. Looked up from germline, CDR1 is KGHSH and CDR2 is LQKENI. CDR3 sequence: CASSPREGGTSANYGYTF. The CDR3 DNA reads as TGTGCCAGCTCACCAAGAGAAGGGGGTACCTCAGCTAACTATGGCTACACCTTC.

This clone was counted once. The J gene is TRBJ2-3, the V gene TRBV2, with D possibly being TRBD2 (6 bases). The CDR3 covers 15 residues. With 3 bases removed from V and 1 base from J, the gap between germline ends came to 11 bases. CDR1 and CDR2 from the germline V gene are SNHLY and FYNNEI. The CDR3 reads CASSDGRGRTDTQYF. In DNA form, the CDR3 reads TGTGCCAGCAGTGATGGGCGGGGACGCACAGATACGCAGTATTTT.

V and J are TRBV7-9 and TRBJ2-7; D perhaps matches TRBD2 (6 bases). The CDR3 contains 16 residues. Germline V gene data show CDR1 as SEHNR and CDR2 as FQNEAQ (reference sequence). Trimming stripped 0 bases from V and 4 bases from J, with 16 bases between. The CDR3 DNA follows: TGTGCCAGCAGCTTAGCGTGGTCCGAAGGGAGGTACGAGCAGTACTTC. Translating it yields CASSLAWSEGRYEQYF.

The chain carries TRBV6-5 and TRBJ2-7, with D hard to call. Trimming left V 7 bases short and J 3 bases short, with 10 bases between. Germline-derived CDR1 and CDR2 are MNHEY and SVGAGI. The CDR3 sequence is 12 residues long. CDR3 in DNA: TGTGCCAGCACCACGGACGGCTACGAGCAGTACTTC. Residues: CASTTDGYEQYF.

The chain combines TRBV5-1 with TRBJ1-5; D perhaps matches TRBD1 (6 bases). Trimming removed 4 bases from V and 7 bases from J, with 15 bases in between. Germline values: CDR1 SGHRS, CDR2 YFSETQ. The CDR3 covers 14 residues. In DNA form, the CDR3 reads TGCGCCAGCAGCCCGCGCGGGGGCGGACAGCCCCAGCATTTT. It translates to CASSPRGGGQPQHF.

The genes are TRBV12-5 and TRBJ2-1, with D tentatively TRBD2 (6 bases). The CDR3 runs to 17 residues. V was pared by 2 bases and J by 8 bases, with 22 bases between. Germline values: CDR1 LGHNT, CDR2 FRNRAP. The CDR3 protein is CASGLPKGWQGGDEQFF. The CDR3 DNA is TGTGCTAGTGGTTTGCCAAAAGGGTGGCAAGGAGGGGATGAGCAGTTCTTC.

Only one count was recorded for this clone. V is TRBV5-1 and J is TRBJ2-2; D unresolved. CDR3 length: 18 amino acids. V dropped 0 bases and J dropped 0 bases, with 15 bases sitting between them. Germline V gene sequence: CDR1 SGHRS, CDR2 YFSETQ. DNA for the CDR3: TGCGCCAGCAGCTTGGCCGCTCGGTCCACCGCGAACACCGGGGAGCTGTTTTTT. Its protein product is CASSLAARSTANTGELFF.

As to this clone: Additional DNA sequences in this sample encode the identical CDR3. The chain joins TRBV9 to TRBJ2-3; D is possibly TRBD1 or TRBD2 (5 bases each). Germline V gives CDR1 SGDLS, CDR2 YYNGEE. V was clipped by 1 base and J by 2 bases, with 11 bases between them. The CDR3 has 15 amino acids. In DNA form, the CDR3 reads TGTGCCAGCAGCGTACGTGGGGGAACCACAGATACGCAGTATTTT. It encodes CASSVRGGTTDTQYF.

V and J are TRBV7-9 and TRBJ2-1, with 8 bases that match TRBD2. The CDR3 contains 16 residues. Trimming at V came to 2 bases and at J to 4 bases, leaving 7 bases not matched to a gene. Germline V CDR1 and CDR2: SEHNR, FQNEAQ (reference sequence). CDR3 in DNA: TGTGCCAGCAGCTTATCTTTACTAGCGGATTACAATGAGCAGTTCTTC. This sequence encodes CASSLSLLADYNEQFF.

The CDR3 DNA reads as TGTGCCAGCTCCCAGTCAGTTTTTGGGGACGAGCAGTACTTC. Translated, it gives CASSQSVFGDEQYF. V is TRBV18 and J is TRBJ2-7; D is unclear. The CDR3 loop spans 14 amino acids. Per germline, CDR1 KGHSH and CDR2 LQKENI. The germline V and J ends were trimmed by 6 bases and 5 bases, with 17 bases remaining between them.

This clone was observed a single time. The chain uses TRBV11-3 and TRBJ2-3; D may be TRBD2 (5 bases). From germline, CDR1 is SGHNT and CDR2 YENEEA. V lost 9 bases, J lost 1 base, and 11 bases lay in between. This CDR3 has 13 amino acids. The CDR3 DNA follows: TGTGCCAGTCGAGGGTTCGGCACAGATACGCAGTATTTT. Translation: CASRGFGTDTQYF.

This clone has just a few counts. The gene calls are TRBV5-6 and TRBJ2-3; a weak D match, TRBD1 (6 bases). Per the germline V gene, CDR1 is SGHDT and CDR2 is YYEEEE. This CDR3 is built from 14 residues. V was pared by 4 bases and J by 2 bases, with 11 bases between. The CDR3: CASSPTGSTDTQYF. In DNA, the CDR3 is TGTGCCAGCAGCCCAACAGGGTCCACAGATACGCAGTATTTT.

The chain carries TRBV28 and TRBJ2-3, with a tentative D call TRBD2 (5 bases). Germline V lookup: CDR1 MDHEN, CDR2 SYDVKM. V lost 10 bases to trimming and J lost 9 bases, with 14 bases between them. The CDR3 contains 11 residues. Here the CDR3 DNA reads TGTGCCACCTCGGTCGGGATCACGCAGTATTTT. It codes for CATSVGITQYF.

The V call is TRBV11-2, the J call TRBJ2-7, with 8 nucleotides matching TRBD1. V dropped 2 bases and J dropped 3; count of bases not matched to a gene: 6. The germline gives CDR1 SGHAT, CDR2 FQNNGV. The CDR3 contains 15 residues. CDR3 bases: TGTGCCAGCAGCTTAATGAGGACAGGGCACTACGAGCAGTACTTC. Its translation is CASSLMRTGHYEQYF.

This clone was seen once. The DNA for the CDR3 is TGTGCCAGCAGGGCCCCCAATCTAGCCCGCAATGAGCAGTTCTTC. Its protein is CASRAPNLARNEQFF. J is TRBJ2-1 and V is TRBV25-1; tentatively, D is TRBD2 (5 bases). The CDR3 has 15 residues. Germline V CDR1 and CDR2: MGHDK, SYGVNS. Trimming shortened V by 6 bases and J by 6 bases, and 18 bases separated the two germline ends.

The V and J genes are TRBV7-2 and TRBJ1-6, with D possibly matching TRBD1 (5 bases). V was pared by 5 bases and J by 4 bases, with 15 bases between. This CDR3 spans 16 amino acids. Germline-derived CDR1 and CDR2 are SGHTA and FQGNSA. CDR3 protein: CASSPPRQLYNSPLHF. The DNA for the CDR3 is TGTGCCAGCAGCCCCCCAAGACAGCTATATAATTCACCCCTCCACTTT.

The rearrangement joins TRBV6-1 to TRBJ2-3, with D unresolved. V lost 4 bases to trimming and J lost 6 bases, with 8 bases between them. CDR3 length: 12 residues. Germline V gene data show CDR1 as MNHNS and CDR2 as SASEGT. For the CDR3, the DNA is TGTGCCAGCAGTGTAGCCAGGGATACGCAGTATTTT. Translating it yields CASSVARDTQYF.